These 28 T cell receptor beta chains share one sample of origin, sequenced in a study of T cells in Graves' hyperthyroidism and ophthalmopathy. The source material, RNA transcripts, was used to amplify TCR beta CDR3 regions. The HTBI set primed first-round TCR CDR3 RT-PCR. TCRdb recomputed calls from the multiplex PCR reads with MiXCR, one row per CDR3 protein. The sample consists of 550,000 to 850,000 distinct CDR3 sequences, around 20% of them appearing once. The sequencing input was blood. The origin of the receptors is a woman in her forties or fifties with Graves' hyperthyroidism that later progressed to Graves' ophthalmopathy.

This clonotype was counted between two and nine times. The chain joins TRBV20-1 to TRBJ2-7, with 12 nucleotides matching TRBD2. The V and J ends lost 8 bases and 0 bases, in that order; junction bases with no gene match: 2. The germline V gene has CDR1 DFQATT and CDR2 SNEGSKA (reference sequence). This CDR3 region has 13 residues. CDR3 DNA sequence: TGCAGTCTAGCGGGGGGGGGCTCCTACGAGCAGTACTTC. Translating it yields CSLAGGGSYEQYF.

This clonotype has just a few counts. In nucleotides, the CDR3 is TGCAGTGCTTCGGGGTCCCTGAACACTGAAGCTTTCTTT. This encodes CSASGSLNTEAFF. The rearrangement joins TRBV20-1 to TRBJ1-1; D is undetermined. CDR3 length: 13 residues. The V end was cut by 5 bases, the J end by 0 bases, with 10 bases between. Germline V gives CDR1 DFQATT, CDR2 SNEGSKA (reference sequence).

In this sample, this clonotype turned up many times. CDR3 region: CASSLQGLPNQPQHF. The CDR3 DNA sequence: TGCGCCAGCAGCTTGCAGGGGCTACCCAATCAGCCCCAGCATTTT. This chain joins TRBV5-1 and TRBJ1-5; D may be TRBD1 (6 bases). Trimming stripped 1 base from V and 3 bases from J, with 11 bases between. This CDR3 is 15 amino acids long. Germline V gives CDR1 SGHRS, CDR2 YFSETQ.

The table lists this clonotype with many counts. The gene calls are TRBV6-1 and TRBJ2-3; 7 nucleotides line up with TRBD2. CDR1 is MNHNS, CDR2 SASEGT, per germline. This CDR3 has 15 amino acids. J was trimmed by 3 bases and V by 6 bases; bases with no gene match: 9. CDR3 bases: TGTGCCAGCAGCCTGGATGCGGGGGTAACAGATACGCAGTATTTT. Translation gives CASSLDAGVTDTQYF.

The chain recombines TRBV20-1 with TRBJ2-2; the D is unclear. This CDR3 has 14 amino acids. Trimming took 0 bases from V and 7 from J, leaving 12 bases between them. Looked up from germline, CDR1 is DFQATT and CDR2 is SNEGSKA (reference sequence). CDR3 amino acids: CSARDGGVDGELFF. The CDR3 DNA reads TGCAGTGCTAGAGATGGTGGTGTTGACGGGGAGCTGTTTTTT.

This clonotype showed up many times. The V call is TRBV3-1, the J call TRBJ2-6, with D hard to call. This CDR3 has 16 amino acids. Trimming took off 4 bases at V and 2 bases at J, with 12 bases between the two ends. Per germline, CDR1 LGHDT and CDR2 YNNKEL (reference sequence). The CDR3 spells CASSPNNSPGANVLTF. The CDR3 DNA reads as TGTGCCAGCAGCCCGAATAACAGCCCTGGGGCCAACGTCCTGACTTTC.

The table lists this clonotype with many counts. The chain couples TRBV5-1 to TRBJ2-1, with TRBD2 as a possible D gene (7 bases). Germline lookup yields CDR1 SGHRS and CDR2 YFSETQ. There are 17 residues in the CDR3. With 0 bases removed from V and 5 bases from J, the gap between germline ends came to 18 bases. DNA of the CDR3: TGCGCCAGCAGCTTGGGGTGGGGGGGGGACACCAACAATGAGCAGTTCTTC. It codes for CASSLGWGGDTNNEQFF.

This clonotype was seen ten or more times. The chain couples TRBV12-3 or TRBV12-4 to TRBJ1-2, with TRBD1 as a possible D gene (5 bases). The CDR3 is 13 amino acids. V was cut by 3 bases and J by 1 base, with 6 bases left in between. The CDR3 reads CASSLTVNYGYTF. In DNA, the CDR3 is TGTGCCAGCAGTTTGACAGTTAACTATGGCTACACCTTC.

This clonotype was picked up many times. The rearrangement uses TRBV20-1 and TRBJ1-2; no firm D call. The CDR3 is made up of 16 amino acids. Germline CDR1 DFQATT, CDR2 SNEGSKA (reference sequence). Between the trimmed V and J ends, which lost 6 bases and 4 bases, there was a span of 24 bases. The DNA for the CDR3 is TGCAGTGCGTCAGCGGAGGATCGCTCAACCTTCTATGGCTACACCTTC. Translating gives CSASAEDRSTFYGYTF.

In this sample, this clonotype turned up many times. The chain uses TRBV30 and TRBJ1-2, with D hard to call. Germline CDR1 reads GTSNPN; CDR2 reads SVGIG (reference sequence). This CDR3 has 15 amino acids. V was clipped by 2 bases and J by 0 bases, with 13 bases between them. CDR3 loop: CAWSFRENSNYGYTF. In nucleotides, the CDR3 is TGTGCCTGGAGTTTTCGGGAAAACTCTAACTATGGCTACACCTTC.

This clonotype was observed a few times. The chain carries TRBV3-1 and TRBJ1-6; the D is unclear. CDR3 length: 15 amino acids. Trimming removed 1 base from V and 8 bases from J, with 12 bases in between. The germline CDR1 and CDR2 sequences are LGHDT and YNNKEL (reference sequence). The CDR3 DNA sequence: TGTGCCAGCAGCCAAGTTCGGGGATGGGATTCACCCCTCCACTTT. The encoded protein is CASSQVRGWDSPLHF.

DNA for the CDR3: TGTGCCAGTGGTCCACGAGACAGGGGCTACGAGCAGTACTTC. Residues: CASGPRDRGYEQYF. The V gene is TRBV6-1, the J gene TRBJ2-7, with TRBD1 matching 8 bases. The CDR3 is 14 residues long. Per germline, CDR1 MNHNS and CDR2 SASEGT. Trimming at V came to 9 bases and at J to 3 bases, leaving 10 bases not matched to a gene.

In its sample, this clonotype was seen many times. The chain is built from TRBV20-1 and TRBJ2-7, with D possibly being TRBD1 (6 bases). The CDR3 loop spans 15 amino acids. Germline V gene lookup returns CDR1 DFQATT and CDR2 SNEGSKA (reference sequence). V was shortened by 2 bases and J by 6 bases, with 20 bases between the two germline ends. CDR3 in amino acids: CSARQGQGYGSEQYF. CDR3 DNA: TGCAGTGCTAGACAGGGGCAGGGGTATGGGAGCGAGCAGTACTTC.

This clonotype was observed a few times. The V call is TRBV20-1, the J call TRBJ2-5, with D perhaps TRBD1 or TRBD2 (5 bases each). CDR3 size: 15 residues. Germline-derived CDR1 and CDR2 are DFQATT and SNEGSKA (reference sequence). Trimming left V 0 bases short and J 4 bases short, with 15 bases between. The chain's CDR3 is CSARDQITGTETQYF. CDR3 sequence (DNA): TGCAGTGCTAGAGATCAAATTACGGGGACAGAGACCCAGTACTTC.

This clonotype has ten or more counts. J is TRBJ1-1 and V is TRBV11-2; no firm D call. Trimming stripped 0 bases from V and 4 bases from J, with 6 bases between. This CDR3 region has 13 residues. Looked up from germline, CDR1 is SGHAT and CDR2 is FQNNGV. The CDR3 region has the DNA TGTGCCAGCAGCTTAGAGGAGGGCACTGAAGCTTTCTTT. Translated: CASSLEEGTEAFF.

The chain links TRBV6-1 to TRBJ2-2, with D possibly matching TRBD1 (5 bases). Germline loops: CDR1 MNHNS, CDR2 SASEGT. V was pared by 8 bases and J by 0 bases, with 10 bases between. The CDR3 consists of 14 residues. The CDR3: CASARTTNTGELFF. The CDR3 bases are TGTGCCAGCGCTAGGACAACGAACACCGGGGAGCTGTTTTTT.

The rearrangement uses TRBV19 and TRBJ1-5, with D unclear. This CDR3 region has 15 residues. The germline gives CDR1 LNHDA, CDR2 SQIVND (reference sequence). Trimming shortened V by 3 bases and J by 1 base, and 10 bases separated the two germline ends. The CDR3 region is CASSIPGSSNQPQHF. CDR3 in DNA: TGTGCCAGTAGTATCCCCGGGTCGAGCAATCAGCCCCAGCATTTT.

This clonotype appeared a few times. This chain links TRBV24-1 with TRBJ2-5, with TRBD2 as a possible D gene (6 bases). V shed 0 bases and J shed 5 bases, with 9 bases lying between them. This CDR3 comprises 14 residues. Germline V gene sequence: CDR1 KGHDR, CDR2 SFDVKD. CDR3 sequence: CATSDLSGRETQYF. CDR3 coding DNA: TGTGCCACCAGTGATTTGTCGGGGAGGGAGACCCAGTACTTC.

V gene TRBV6-1 combines with J gene TRBJ1-1; no firm D call. V dropped 6 bases and J dropped 1 base, with 9 bases sitting between them. CDR1 and CDR2 (germline): MNHNS, SASEGT. CDR3 length equals 13 residues. The CDR3 nucleotides read TGTGCCAGCAGGGGTCCCAGGAACACTGAAGCTTTCTTT. Translated: CASRGPRNTEAFF.

This clonotype was observed many times. CDR3 coding DNA: TGTGCCAGCAGCCAAGGCCGGGTTTCAGGGGAGCTGTTTTTT. Translating gives CASSQGRVSGELFF. This chain joins TRBV3-1 and TRBJ2-2; D is unclear. The CDR3 length is 14 residues. V was shortened by 1 base and J by 8 bases, with 11 bases between the two germline ends. CDR1 and CDR2 (germline): LGHDT, YNNKEL (reference sequence).

This clonotype was counted many times. The chain is built from TRBV5-6 and TRBJ2-5; TRBD1 might be the D (6 bases). CDR1 SGHDT and CDR2 YYEEEE come from the germline V gene. The CDR3 runs to 16 residues. V lost 3 bases and J 3 bases, leaving 18 bases between the germline ends. The chain's CDR3 is CASSYTLLDRKETQYF. The DNA for the CDR3 is TGTGCCAGCAGCTATACCCTTCTTGACAGGAAAGAGACCCAGTACTTC. Based on the CDR3 plus reference TRBV5-6 and TRBJ2-5, the full variable domain is DAGVTQSPTHLIKTRGQQVTLRCSPKSGHDTVSWYQQALGQGPQFIFQYYEEEERQRGNFPDRFSGHQFPNYSSELNVNALLLGDSALYLCASSYTLLDRKETQYFGPGTRLLVL.

Notes on this clonotype: A clone one base away is much larger, so this may be a read error. The genes are TRBV18 and TRBJ1-3; possible D gene TRBD1, 6 bases. The CDR3 runs to 15 residues. CDR1 and CDR2 from the germline V gene are KGHSH and LQKENI. The CDR3 coding sequence is TGTGCCAGCCCACCGGACAGAAATTCTGGAAACACCATATATTTT. Amino acids: CASPPDRNSGNTIYF.

The chain combines TRBV20-1 with TRBJ2-2; D is unclear. The V end lost 1 base, the J end lost 1 base, and 10 bases lay between the germline ends. This CDR3 is 15 amino acids long. CDR1 and CDR2 from the germline V gene are DFQATT and SNEGSKA (reference sequence). The CDR3 sequence is CSARGWAVNTGELFF. DNA for the CDR3: TGCAGTGCTAGAGGTTGGGCTGTGAACACCGGGGAGCTGTTTTTT.

This clonotype was recorded a few times. J is TRBJ1-6 and V is TRBV3-1; weak D call: TRBD1 (5 bases). V was trimmed by 3 bases and J by 16 bases, leaving 13 bases between them. The CDR3 is 12 amino acids. Germline V gives CDR1 LGHDT, CDR2 YNNKEL (reference sequence). DNA for the CDR3: TGTGCCAGCAGCCACGGGACCTCCAAACTCCACTTT. Translation gives CASSHGTSKLHF.

The V gene is TRBV9, the J gene TRBJ1-2, with TRBD1 matching over 10 bases. This CDR3 has 17 amino acids. From germline, CDR1 is SGDLS and CDR2 YYNGEE. V dropped 4 bases and J dropped 2; count of bases not matched to a gene: 11. The CDR3 DNA follows: TGTGCCAGCAGCCTTCGGGACAGGGGAGCCCTAAACTATGGCTACACCTTC. Encoded protein: CASSLRDRGALNYGYTF.

This clonotype showed up just a few times. The V gene is TRBV12-3 or TRBV12-4, the J gene TRBJ2-6; no firm D call. The CDR3 extends over 15 amino acids. Trimming removed 6 bases from V and 2 bases from J, with 11 bases in between. This chain's CDR3 is CASSRSSPGANVLTF. The CDR3 nucleotides read TGTGCCAGCAGCCGAAGTTCCCCTGGGGCCAACGTCCTGACTTTC.

This clonotype was recorded many times. V is TRBV3-1 and J is TRBJ1-6, with 8 bases that match TRBD1. V was pared by 4 bases and J by 8 bases, with 10 bases of the junction left unmatched. Germline CDR1 reads LGHDT; CDR2 reads YNNKEL (reference sequence). The CDR3 length is 16 residues. The CDR3 reads CASSLSTGTGDSPLHF. As DNA, the CDR3 is TGTGCCAGCAGCCTCTCGACGGGGACAGGTGATTCACCCCTCCACTTT.

This clonotype was seen ten or more times. V gene TRBV3-1 combines with J gene TRBJ1-1; D call uncertain. The CDR3 totals 12 residues. V lost 1 base, J lost 7 bases, and 7 bases lay in between. CDR1 and CDR2 from the germline V gene are LGHDT and YNNKEL (reference sequence). CDR3 sequence reads: CASSQAAYEAFF. As DNA, the CDR3 is TGTGCCAGCAGCCAAGCCGCATATGAAGCTTTCTTT.